This is a list of T cell receptor beta chains from one sample in a study of blood T cells in healthy people across ages. TCRdb called the 5' RACE reads again in MiXCR, with one record for every CDR3 protein. The repertoire holds roughly 1,700,000 distinct CDR3 sequences, about 28% seen once, with around 7.7% in the top ten. Sequenced material: blood. The origin of the receptors is a woman younger than 45 in good health. The conserved cysteine and the conserved F or W are not part of the CDR3 here. Clone sizes are given selectively: once, few, many, or a class where the clone is expanded.

CDR3 protein: ASSPRADGSGELF; V gene: TRBV4-3; clone size: -; J gene: TRBJ2-2
CDR3 protein: ASSPGGVRETQY; V gene: TRBV12-3/TRBV12-4; clone size: few; J gene: TRBJ2-5
CDR3 protein: SARDIPGLAQRGNEQF; V gene: TRBV20-1; clone size: -; J gene: TRBJ2-1
CDR3 protein: SARRPGLSTDTQY; V gene: TRBV20-1; clone size: -; J gene: TRBJ2-3
CDR3 protein: AGLGGGADTQY; V gene: TRBV6-6; clone size: few; J gene: TRBJ2-3
CDR3 protein: ASSYEPGQATDTQY; V gene: TRBV6-5; clone size: few; J gene: TRBJ2-3
CDR3 protein: ASSYPGRHEKLF; V gene: TRBV7-8; clone size: -; J gene: TRBJ1-4
CDR3 protein: ASSRAGTGDFEQY; V gene: TRBV3-1; clone size: few; J gene: TRBJ2-7
CDR3 protein: SVGLAGSNEQF; V gene: TRBV29-1; clone size: many; J gene: TRBJ2-1
CDR3 protein: ASSPAGRASTDTQY; V gene: TRBV5-1; clone size: few; J gene: TRBJ2-3
CDR3 protein: ASSLRRSSYNEQF; V gene: TRBV5-1; clone size: many; J gene: TRBJ2-1
CDR3 protein: ASRSTGRLNTEAF; V gene: TRBV10-2; clone size: -; J gene: TRBJ1-1
CDR3 protein: SADSGVTGELF; V gene: TRBV29-1; clone size: -; J gene: TRBJ2-2
CDR3 protein: ASSQDAGGLLRF; V gene: TRBV4-1; clone size: few; J gene: TRBJ2-1
CDR3 protein: SVLRGQETQY; V gene: TRBV29-1; clone size: many; J gene: TRBJ2-5
CDR3 protein: ASSTSLTTEAF; V gene: TRBV19; clone size: few; J gene: TRBJ1-1
CDR3 protein: ASSLPWQGDGYT; V gene: TRBV7-9; clone size: -; J gene: TRBJ1-2
CDR3 protein: SAIDSSYNEQF; V gene: TRBV20-1; clone size: -; J gene: TRBJ2-1
CDR3 protein: ASLSLENEQF; V gene: TRBV12-3/TRBV12-4; clone size: -; J gene: TRBJ2-1
CDR3 protein: SANVPPGQRYQETQY; V gene: TRBV20-1; clone size: few; J gene: TRBJ2-5
CDR3 protein: SVRDYLTPDTQY; V gene: TRBV29-1; clone size: -; J gene: TRBJ2-3
CDR3 protein: ASSETGAGQPQH; V gene: TRBV2; clone size: -; J gene: TRBJ1-5
CDR3 protein: ASSLDRGQPQH; V gene: TRBV12-3/TRBV12-4; clone size: many; J gene: TRBJ1-5
CDR3 protein: ASSLNLHRESTDTQY; V gene: TRBV7-9; clone size: -; J gene: TRBJ2-3
CDR3 protein: ASTGGTGNQPQH; V gene: TRBV2; clone size: few; J gene: TRBJ1-5
CDR3 protein: ASSSPAGRGNNEQF; V gene: TRBV28; clone size: many; J gene: TRBJ2-1
CDR3 protein: ASSSGQGGGTQY; V gene: TRBV6-5; clone size: few; J gene: TRBJ2-3
CDR3 protein: ASSLVGRSNTEAF; V gene: TRBV11-2; clone size: -; J gene: TRBJ1-1
CDR3 protein: GASNSGGWTNEKLF; V gene: TRBV20-1; clone size: -; J gene: TRBJ1-4
CDR3 protein: ASSPGRKRVHEQF; V gene: TRBV11-2; clone size: -; J gene: TRBJ2-1
CDR3 protein: SARKTGDRGEQY; V gene: TRBV20-1; clone size: -; J gene: TRBJ2-5
CDR3 protein: ASSSTGEQETQY; V gene: TRBV11-2; clone size: few; J gene: TRBJ2-5
CDR3 protein: SARLANQPQH; V gene: TRBV20-1; clone size: few; J gene: TRBJ1-5
CDR3 protein: AGSDGTVSYEQY; V gene: TRBV28; clone size: -; J gene: TRBJ2-7
CDR3 protein: ASSPILQGFRTDTQY; V gene: TRBV7-2; clone size: -; J gene: TRBJ2-3
CDR3 protein: ASSFDRSPQH; V gene: TRBV28; clone size: -; J gene: TRBJ1-5
CDR3 protein: ASSVTVVGTEAF; V gene: TRBV9; clone size: -; J gene: TRBJ1-1
CDR3 protein: ASSYLGVSGSPLH; V gene: TRBV6-2/TRBV6-3; clone size: -; J gene: TRBJ1-6
CDR3 protein: ASSRALGGQYLGETQY; V gene: TRBV4-2; clone size: few; J gene: TRBJ2-5
CDR3 protein: ASSPPLNSGANVLT; V gene: TRBV2; clone size: -; J gene: TRBJ2-6
CDR3 protein: ATSRSSSSKNEQY; V gene: TRBV15; clone size: -; J gene: TRBJ2-7
CDR3 protein: ASSQGASPLPGEQY; V gene: TRBV4-1; clone size: many; J gene: TRBJ2-7
CDR3 protein: ASSSSLNSNQPQH; V gene: TRBV7-2; clone size: many; J gene: TRBJ1-5